This TCR beta chain was observed in a study of T-cell reconstitution after alpha-beta-depleted transplantation in children. This clonotype was found many times. V lost 1 base to trimming and J lost 3 bases, with 17 bases between them. The CDR3 has 16 amino acids. CDR1 and CDR2 (germline): SGHKS, YYEKEE (reference sequence). Researchers prepared the TCRbeta library using unique molecular identifiers, the study reports. Each CDR3 protein gets one entry after TCRdb re-called the PCR reads with MiXCR. Among more than 450,000 distinct CDR3 sequences listed, 18% were seen once. This TCR was sampled from a human donor who donated a stem cell graft to a child with acute lymphoblastic leukemia. The chain carries TRBV5-5 and TRBJ2-7, with D tentatively TRBD1 (6 bases). Sample: PBMCs from the stem cell graft donor, taken from the stem cell graft. CDR3 residues: CASSLSRQALVYEQYF. DNA of the CDR3: TGTGCCAGCAGCTTGTCCCGACAGGCCTTAGTCTACGAGCAGTACTTC.